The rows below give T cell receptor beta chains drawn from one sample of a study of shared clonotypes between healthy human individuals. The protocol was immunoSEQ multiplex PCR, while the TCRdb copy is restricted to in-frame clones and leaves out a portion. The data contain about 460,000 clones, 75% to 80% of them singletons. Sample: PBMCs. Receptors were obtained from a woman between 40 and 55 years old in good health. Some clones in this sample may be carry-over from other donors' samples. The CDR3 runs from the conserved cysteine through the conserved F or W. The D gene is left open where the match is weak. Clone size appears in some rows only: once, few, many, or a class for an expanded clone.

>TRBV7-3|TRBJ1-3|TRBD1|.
TGTGCCAGCAGCTCGGTCGTGGGACAGGGGTTATATTTT
CASSSVVGQGLYF
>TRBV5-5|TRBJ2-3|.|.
TGTGCCAGCAGCTCGGTTGGCCATACAGATACGCAGTATTTT
CASSSVGHTDTQYF
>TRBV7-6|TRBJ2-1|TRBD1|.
TGTGCCAGCAGCCTCGGGACAGGGGGTGAGCAGTTCTTC
CASSLGTGGEQFF
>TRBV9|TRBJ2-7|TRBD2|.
TGTGCCAGCAGCGTAGGACTAGCGGGAACTGGCGAGCAGTACTTC
CASSVGLAGTGEQYF
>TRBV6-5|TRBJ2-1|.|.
TGTGCCAGCAGTTACTACCCTAGCGCGAGGAATGAGCAGTTCTTC
CASSYYPSARNEQFF
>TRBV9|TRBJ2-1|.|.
TGTGCCAGCAGCGTTGCCGGGACTCTTTACAATGAGCAGTTCTTC
CASSVAGTLYNEQFF
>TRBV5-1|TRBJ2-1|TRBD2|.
TGCGCCAGCAGCTTGGCTAGCGGGGCCTACAATGAGCAGTTCTTC
CASSLASGAYNEQFF
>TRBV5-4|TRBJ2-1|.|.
TGTGCCAGCAGCTTGGGACTTTTCAATGAGCAGTTCTTC
CASSLGLFNEQFF
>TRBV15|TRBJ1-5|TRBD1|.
TGTGCCACCAGCAAACGACAGGGGTATTATCAGCCCCAGCATTTT
CATSKRQGYYQPQHF
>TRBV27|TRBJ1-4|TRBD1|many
TGTGCCAGCAGCCCAAGAATTGGGACAGGGGGCGAAAAACTGTTTTTT
CASSPRIGTGGEKLFF
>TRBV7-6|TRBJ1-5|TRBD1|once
TGTGCCAGCAGCCTAAGGGACAGGTCTTATCAGCCCCAGCATTTT
CASSLRDRSYQPQHF
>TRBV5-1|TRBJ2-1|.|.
TGCGCCAGCAGCTTGGTGCACCTCGTAGATGAGCAGTTCTTC
CASSLVHLVDEQFF
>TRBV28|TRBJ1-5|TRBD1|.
TGTGCCAGCAGTTATACACAGGGGAGGCAGCCCCAGCATTTT
CASSYTQGRQPQHF
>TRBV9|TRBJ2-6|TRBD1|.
TGTGCCAGCAGCCGAACTATCACGGGACAGGGGGCCACACGCTCTGGGGCCAACGTCCTGACTTTC
CASSRTITGQGATRSGANVLTF
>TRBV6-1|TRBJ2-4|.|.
TGTGCCAGCCTCCGTTTTGACATTCAGTACTTC
CASLRFDIQYF
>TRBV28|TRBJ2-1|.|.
TGTGCCAGCCATAGCAGACTCCATGAGCAGTTCTTC
CASHSRLHEQFF
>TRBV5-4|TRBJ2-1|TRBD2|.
TGTGCCAGCAGCTTGGGGGCTAGCGGGAGCAGGGGGCAGTTCTTC
CASSLGASGSRGQFF
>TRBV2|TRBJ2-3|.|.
TGTGCCAGCAGAGGGAGTTTCGGCACAGATACGCAGTATTTT
CASRGSFGTDTQYF
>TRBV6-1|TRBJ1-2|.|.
TGTGCCAGCAGTCCCTCGGTATCAGCCTATGGCTACACCTTC
CASSPSVSAYGYTF
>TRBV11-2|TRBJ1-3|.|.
TGTGCCAGCAGCGGCCTGTTGACCACCTCTGGAAACACCATATATTTT
CASSGLLTTSGNTIYF
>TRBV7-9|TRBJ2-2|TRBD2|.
TGTGCCAGCAGCGCAGGACTAGCGGGAGGTTTGGCCGGGGAGCTGTTTTTT
CASSAGLAGGLAGELFF
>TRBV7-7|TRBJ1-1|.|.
TGTGCCAGCAGCCCCGACTCCATCGCCCCTGAAGCTTTCTTT
CASSPDSIAPEAFF
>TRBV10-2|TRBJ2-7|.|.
TGCGCCAGCACAACGGGAGTACGGCGGGAGCAGTACTTC
CASTTGVRREQYF
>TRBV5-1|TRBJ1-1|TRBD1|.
TGCGCCAGCGGATCCGACAGGGGTCGTATTGGCACTGAAGCTTTCTTT
CASGSDRGRIGTEAFF
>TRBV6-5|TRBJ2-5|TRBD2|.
TGTGCCAGCAGTCGTACTAGCGGGAGAGTAGAGACCCAGTACTTC
CASSRTSGRVETQYF
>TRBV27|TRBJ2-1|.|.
TGTGCCAGCCTGAAGGTGGCTGCCTCCTACAATGAGCAGTTCTTC
CASLKVAASYNEQFF
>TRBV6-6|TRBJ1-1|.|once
TGTGCCAGCAGTCCGACAGAAAACACTGAAGCTTTCTTT
CASSPTENTEAFF
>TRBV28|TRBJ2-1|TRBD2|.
TGTGCCAGCAGAACCCCAGCGGGAGGCCCTTACAATGAGCAGTTCTTC
CASRTPAGGPYNEQFF
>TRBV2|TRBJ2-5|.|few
TGTGCCAGCAGTGAAGACGGGGAGGCCCAGACCCAGTACTTC
CASSEDGEAQTQYF